One and the same sample provided the 15 T cell receptor beta chains below, sequenced in a study of cytomegalovirus exposure and HLA in healthy donors. PCR amplification relied on 60 Vbeta primers (plus 13 Jbeta primers). Libraries were prepared by immunoSEQ multiplex PCR; TCRdb keeps only in-frame clonotypes and omits some of them. The sample holds fewer than 50,000 clones, about two thirds seen once. Sequencing was carried out using PBMCs. These receptors came from a man aged 55 to 69 in good health and CMV-seropositive.

This clone was counted between two and nine times. The chain combines TRBV2 with TRBJ2-1, with 9 bases that match TRBD2. Trimming took 7 bases from V and 8 from J; bases not matched to a gene: 9. This CDR3 spans 14 amino acids. CDR1 is SNHLY, CDR2 FYNNEI, per germline. The CDR3 DNA reads TGTGCCAGCACCAAGGGGACTAGCTCCGATGAGCAGTTCTTC. Amino acid sequence: CASTKGTSSDEQFF.

This rearrangement joins TRBV29-1 to TRBJ2-7; maybe TRBD1 (5 bases). V was pared by 7 bases and J by 2 bases, with 9 bases between. Germline CDR1 reads SQVTM; CDR2 reads ANQGSEA. This CDR3 contains 11 residues. CDR3 nucleotides: TGCAGCGCTCAAGGGGCCTACGAGCAGTACTTC. Translating it yields CSAQGAYEQYF.

The rearrangement uses TRBV19 and TRBJ1-4; tentative D call: TRBD1 (5 bases). The length of the CDR3 is 15 residues. Looked up from germline, CDR1 is LNHDA and CDR2 is SQIVND (reference sequence). Trimming removed 7 bases at V and 0 bases at J, with 12 bases between. The CDR3 DNA follows: TGTGCCAGTACTACAGGATTTTCAACTAATGAAAAACTGTTTTTT. It is translated as CASTTGFSTNEKLFF.

The V and J genes are TRBV30 and TRBJ2-5; 13 bases match TRBD2. This CDR3 contains 16 residues. V gave up 0 bases and J gave up 4 bases; unmatched junction bases: 5. Germline assignment: CDR1 GTSNPN and CDR2 SVGIG (reference sequence). CDR3 protein: CAWSVQRLAGGETQYF. CDR3 in DNA: TGTGCCTGGAGTGTACAAAGACTAGCGGGAGGAGAGACCCAGTACTTC.

This clone turned up a few times. The gene calls are TRBV27 and TRBJ2-7; 7 bases map to TRBD1. The V gene end was trimmed by 6 bases and the J gene end by 1 base; junction bases not matched to a gene: 9. The CDR3 length is 15 residues. Germline CDR1 is MNHEY and CDR2 is SMNVEV (reference sequence). This CDR3 is CASSSPGQQSYEQYF. DNA for the CDR3: TGTGCCAGCAGCTCACCGGGACAGCAGTCCTACGAGCAGTACTTC.

Here the CDR3 reads CASSHDISYEQYF. In DNA, the CDR3 is TGTGCCAGCAGCCATGACATCTCCTACGAGCAGTACTTC. This chain connects TRBV27 to TRBJ2-7, with D hard to call. CDR3 size: 13 residues. Germline CDR1 is MNHEY and CDR2 is SMNVEV (reference sequence). V lost 6 bases and J 0 bases, leaving 9 bases between the germline ends.

This chain links TRBV15 with TRBJ2-1; D is unclear. CDR3 length: 17 residues. Germline V CDR1 and CDR2: LNHNV, YYDKDF (reference sequence). The ends were cut back, 2 bases at V and 5 bases at J, with 19 bases in the middle. CDR3 protein: CATSRLDIFPRNNEQFF. CDR3 DNA sequence: TGTGCCACCAGCAGACTTGACATTTTCCCTCGGAACAATGAGCAGTTCTTC.

The genes are TRBV5-4 and TRBJ1-2; 7 bases match TRBD1. Germline V CDR1 and CDR2: SGHNT, YYREEE (reference sequence). The CDR3 is 15 amino acids. Unmatched junction bases numbered 5, after V lost 2 bases and J lost 1 base. The CDR3 reads CASSLWDSLNYGYTF. CDR3 DNA: TGTGCCAGCAGCTTATGGGACAGTCTTAACTATGGCTACACCTTC.

This clone was recorded a few times. The chain employs TRBV28 and TRBJ2-2; 8 nucleotides agree with TRBD2. The CDR3 is made up of 14 amino acids. Unmatched junction bases numbered 6, after V lost 6 bases and J lost 6 bases. Germline CDR1 reads MDHEN; CDR2 reads SYDVKM. CDR3 protein: CASSHGGGPGELFF. The CDR3 bases are TGTGCCAGCAGCCACGGGGGGGGACCCGGGGAGCTGTTTTTT.

V usage is TRBV5-4 and J usage is TRBJ2-7; the match to TRBD2 covers 8 bases. The germline V gene encodes CDR1 SGHNT and CDR2 YYREEE (reference sequence). The CDR3 covers 15 residues. Trimming cost V 0 bases and J 2 bases; bases outside gene matches: 4. CDR3 sequence: CASSLGRGLAYEQYF. In nucleotides, the CDR3 is TGTGCCAGCAGCTTGGGTAGGGGACTAGCCTACGAGCAGTACTTC.

J is TRBJ2-3 and V is TRBV11-2; D is possibly TRBD1 (6 bases). V was trimmed by 7 bases and J by 7 bases, leaving 24 bases between them. The CDR3 spans 16 residues. CDR1 is SGHAT, CDR2 FQNNGV, per germline. Written as DNA, the CDR3 is TGTGCCAGCACCGCGAAAACCTGGACAGCGGAAAATACGCAGTATTTT. The encoded protein is CASTAKTWTAENTQYF.

The V gene is TRBV19, the J gene TRBJ2-7; 12 nucleotides match TRBD2. V shed 5 bases, J shed 7 bases, and the junction held 12 bases outside the gene matches. Germline CDR1 LNHDA, CDR2 SQIVND (reference sequence). The CDR3 extends over 16 amino acids. CDR3 coding DNA: TGTGCCAGTAGTCAATTCCTAGCGGGAGGGCAGAGGGAGCAGTACTTC. Amino acids: CASSQFLAGGQREQYF.

This clone was seen a handful of times. This chain uses TRBV4-2 with TRBJ1-5; possibly TRBD1 for D (6 bases). CDR1 and CDR2 (germline): LGHNA, YNFKEQ. V shed 1 base and J shed 4 bases, with 11 bases lying between them. This CDR3 has 15 amino acids. The CDR3 sequence: CASSQVGQGNQPQHF. For the CDR3, the DNA is TGTGCCAGCAGCCAAGTCGGGCAGGGGAATCAGCCCCAGCATTTT.

V and J are TRBV7-9 and TRBJ2-7; TRBD2 is a possible D gene (6 bases). V gave up 1 base and J gave up 1 base, with 14 bases separating them. The germline CDR1 and CDR2 sequences are SEHNR and FQNEAQ (reference sequence). The CDR3 has 16 residues. Here the CDR3 DNA reads TGTGCCAGCAGCTTAGGGGGACCGGGAGTGTCCTACGAGCAGTACTTC. Amino acids: CASSLGGPGVSYEQYF.

CDR3 coding DNA: TGTGCCAGCAGCGTGACTAGCGGGAGTCGTAATACGCAGTATTTT. Its translation: CASSVTSGSRNTQYF. This chain uses TRBV9 with TRBJ2-3; 12 bases map to TRBD2. Trimming took 2 bases from V and 7 from J; bases not matched to a gene: 5. Looked up from germline, CDR1 is SGDLS and CDR2 is YYNGEE. This CDR3 spans 15 amino acids.